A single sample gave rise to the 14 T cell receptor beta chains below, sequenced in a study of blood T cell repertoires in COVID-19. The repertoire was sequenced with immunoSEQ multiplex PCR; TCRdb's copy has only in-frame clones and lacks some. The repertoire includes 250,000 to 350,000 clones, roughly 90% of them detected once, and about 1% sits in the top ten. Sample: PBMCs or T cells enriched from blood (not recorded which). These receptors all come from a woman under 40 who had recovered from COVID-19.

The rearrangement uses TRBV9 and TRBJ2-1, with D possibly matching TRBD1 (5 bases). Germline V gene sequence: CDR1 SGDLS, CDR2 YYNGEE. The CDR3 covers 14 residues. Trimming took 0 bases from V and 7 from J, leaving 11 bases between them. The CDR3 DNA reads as TGTGCCAGCAGCGTAGCTACAGGAACGAATGAGCAGTTCTTC. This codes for CASSVATGTNEQFF.

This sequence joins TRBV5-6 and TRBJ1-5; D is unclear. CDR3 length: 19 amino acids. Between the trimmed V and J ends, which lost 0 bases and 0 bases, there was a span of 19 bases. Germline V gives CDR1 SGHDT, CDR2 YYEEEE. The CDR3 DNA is TGTGCCAGCAGCTTGGCCGGCCGGAGAGGGCCCTATAGCAATCAGCCCCAGCATTTT. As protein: CASSLAGRRGPYSNQPQHF.

In DNA, the CDR3 is TGTGCCAGCAGCTTGGGGGACAGGGAAGTTCAGCCCCAGCATTTT. This encodes CASSLGDREVQPQHF. The V and J genes are TRBV5-6 and TRBJ1-5; 9 nucleotides agree with TRBD1. The CDR3 is made up of 15 amino acids. Trimming took 0 bases from V and 6 from J; bases not matched to a gene: 4. Germline CDR1 and CDR2: SGHDT and YYEEEE.

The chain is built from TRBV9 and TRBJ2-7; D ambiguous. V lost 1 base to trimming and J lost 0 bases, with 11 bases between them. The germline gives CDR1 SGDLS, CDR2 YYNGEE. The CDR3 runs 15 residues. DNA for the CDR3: TGTGCCAGCAGCGTATCGGGTTTCAGCTCCTACGAGCAGTACTTC. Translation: CASSVSGFSSYEQYF.

CDR3 sequence: CASSPGQNIANEKLFF. CDR3 coding DNA: TGTGCCAGCAGCCCGGGACAGAATATAGCTAATGAAAAACTGTTTTTT. This chain uses TRBV5-7 with TRBJ1-4; 7 bases agree with TRBD1. TRBV5-7 is flagged as an ORF with uncertain function. Trimming cost V 4 bases and J 3 bases; bases outside gene matches: 9. CDR3 length: 16 residues.

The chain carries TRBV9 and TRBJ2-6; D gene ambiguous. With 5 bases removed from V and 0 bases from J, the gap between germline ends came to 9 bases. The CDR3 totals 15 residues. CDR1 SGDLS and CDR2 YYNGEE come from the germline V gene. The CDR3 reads CASSQVGSGANVLTF. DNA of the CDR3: TGTGCCAGCAGTCAGGTCGGCTCTGGGGCCAACGTCCTGACTTTC. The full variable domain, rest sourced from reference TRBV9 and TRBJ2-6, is DSGVTQTPKHLITATGQRVTLRCSPRSGDLSVYWYQQSLDQGLQFLIQYYNGEERAKGNILERFSAQQFPDLHSELNLSSLELGDSALYFCASSQVGSGANVLTFGAGSRLTVL.

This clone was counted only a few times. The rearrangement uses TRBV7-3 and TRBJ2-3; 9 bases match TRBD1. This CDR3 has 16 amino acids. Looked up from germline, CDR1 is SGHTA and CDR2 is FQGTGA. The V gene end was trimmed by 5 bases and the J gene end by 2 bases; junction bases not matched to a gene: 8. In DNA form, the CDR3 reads TGTGCCAGCAGCCCAGCCGGGACAGGGAACACAGATACGCAGTATTTT. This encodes CASSPAGTGNTDTQYF.

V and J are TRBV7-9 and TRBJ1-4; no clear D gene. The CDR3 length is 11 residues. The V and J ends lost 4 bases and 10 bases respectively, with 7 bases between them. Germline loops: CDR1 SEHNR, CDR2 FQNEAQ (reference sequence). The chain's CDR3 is CASSSLRKLFF. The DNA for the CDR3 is TGTGCCAGCAGCTCCCTACGAAAACTGTTTTTT.

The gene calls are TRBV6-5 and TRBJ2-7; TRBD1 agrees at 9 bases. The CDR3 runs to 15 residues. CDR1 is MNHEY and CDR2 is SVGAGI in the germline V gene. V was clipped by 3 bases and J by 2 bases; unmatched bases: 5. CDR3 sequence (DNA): TGTGCCAGCAGTTATACTCGGACAGGGGCCTACGAGCAGTACTTC. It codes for CASSYTRTGAYEQYF.

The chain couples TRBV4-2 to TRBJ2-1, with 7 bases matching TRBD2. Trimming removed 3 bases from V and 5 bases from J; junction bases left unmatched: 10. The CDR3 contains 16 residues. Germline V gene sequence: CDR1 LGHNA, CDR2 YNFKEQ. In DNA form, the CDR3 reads TGTGCCAGCAGCCAGGGGGTAGGGGCGGGGGACAATGAGCAGTTCTTC. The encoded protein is CASSQGVGAGDNEQFF.

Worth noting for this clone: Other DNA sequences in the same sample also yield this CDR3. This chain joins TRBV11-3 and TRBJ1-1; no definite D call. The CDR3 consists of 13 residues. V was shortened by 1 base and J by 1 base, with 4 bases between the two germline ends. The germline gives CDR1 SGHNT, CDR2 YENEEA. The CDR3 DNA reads TGTGCCAGCAGCTTAGGCGGGAACACTGAAGCTTTCTTT. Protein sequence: CASSLGGNTEAFF.

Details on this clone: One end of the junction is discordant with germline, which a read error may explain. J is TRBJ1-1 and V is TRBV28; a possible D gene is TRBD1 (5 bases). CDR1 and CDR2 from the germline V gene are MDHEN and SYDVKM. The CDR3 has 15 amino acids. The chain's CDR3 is CASSAHSYSPTDPPF. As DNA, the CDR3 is TGTGCCAGCAGCGCTCACTCATATTCCCCGACAGACCCACCGTTT.

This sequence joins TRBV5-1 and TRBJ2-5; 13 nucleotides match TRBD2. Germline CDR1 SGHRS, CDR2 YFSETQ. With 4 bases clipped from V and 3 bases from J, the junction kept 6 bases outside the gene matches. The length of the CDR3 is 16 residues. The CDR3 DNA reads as TGCGCCAGCAGCGCTGGGGGACTAGCGGGAAAAGAGACCCAGTACTTC. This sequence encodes CASSAGGLAGKETQYF.

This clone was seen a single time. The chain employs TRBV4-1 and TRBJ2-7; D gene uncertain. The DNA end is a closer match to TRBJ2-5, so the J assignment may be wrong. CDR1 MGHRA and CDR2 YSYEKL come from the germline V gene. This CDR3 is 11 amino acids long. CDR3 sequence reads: CASSQGGTQYF. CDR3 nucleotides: TGCGCCAGCAGCCAAGGCGGGACCCAGTACTTC.